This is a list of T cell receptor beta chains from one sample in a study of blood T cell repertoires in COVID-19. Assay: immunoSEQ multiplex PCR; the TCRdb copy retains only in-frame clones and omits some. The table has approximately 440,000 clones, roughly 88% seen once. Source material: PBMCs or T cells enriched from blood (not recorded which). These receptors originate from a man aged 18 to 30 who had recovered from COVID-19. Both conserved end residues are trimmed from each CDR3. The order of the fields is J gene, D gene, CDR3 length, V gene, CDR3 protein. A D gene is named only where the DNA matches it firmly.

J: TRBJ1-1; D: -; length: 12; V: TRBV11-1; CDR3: ASSRRQMNTEAF
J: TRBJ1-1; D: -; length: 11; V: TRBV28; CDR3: ASSLIQNTEAF
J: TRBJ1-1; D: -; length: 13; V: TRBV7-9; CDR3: ASSLGGSQNTEAF
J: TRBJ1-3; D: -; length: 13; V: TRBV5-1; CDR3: ASSERGDSGNTIY
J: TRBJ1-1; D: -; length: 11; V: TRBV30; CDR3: AWNMGAWTEAF
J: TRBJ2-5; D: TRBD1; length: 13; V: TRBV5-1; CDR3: ASSLGTGHQETQY
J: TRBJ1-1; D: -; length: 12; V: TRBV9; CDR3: ASSVGGFSTEAF
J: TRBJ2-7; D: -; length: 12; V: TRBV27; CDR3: ASSLGREAYEQY
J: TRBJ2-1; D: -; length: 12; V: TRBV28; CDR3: ASLGAGGSQEQF
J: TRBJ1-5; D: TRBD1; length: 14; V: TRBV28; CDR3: ASGDRGTMTNQPQH
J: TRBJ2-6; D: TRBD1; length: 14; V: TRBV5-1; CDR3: ASSLGDRAGANVLT
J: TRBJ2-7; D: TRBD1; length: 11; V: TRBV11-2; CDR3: ASSWDRYYEQY
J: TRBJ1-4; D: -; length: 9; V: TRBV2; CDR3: ASILTGPPV
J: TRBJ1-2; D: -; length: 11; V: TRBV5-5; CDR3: ASSSSGGYGYT
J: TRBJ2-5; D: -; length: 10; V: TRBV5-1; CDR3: ASSELKETQY
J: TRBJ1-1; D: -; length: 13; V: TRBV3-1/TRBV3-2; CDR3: ASSLLPGGYTEAF
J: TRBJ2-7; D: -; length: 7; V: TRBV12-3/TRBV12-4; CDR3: APRCEQY
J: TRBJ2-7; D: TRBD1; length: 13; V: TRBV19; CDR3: ASSSRTGRPYEQY
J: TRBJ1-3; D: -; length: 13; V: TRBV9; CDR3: ASSARDRFGNTIY
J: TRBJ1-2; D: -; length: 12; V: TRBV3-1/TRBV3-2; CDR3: ASSQGAAGYGYT
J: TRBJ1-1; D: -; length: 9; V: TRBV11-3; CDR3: ASSLTGLTF
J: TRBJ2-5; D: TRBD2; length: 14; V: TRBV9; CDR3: ASSVGLTRPQETQY
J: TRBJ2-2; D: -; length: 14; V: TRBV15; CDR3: ATSRDRIRGTGELF
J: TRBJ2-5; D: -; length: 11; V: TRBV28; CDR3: ASSLGRDRTQY
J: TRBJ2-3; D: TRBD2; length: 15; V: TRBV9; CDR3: ASSAAGLAGGWNTQY
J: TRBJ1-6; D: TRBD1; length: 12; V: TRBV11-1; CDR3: ASSSDRVRAPLH
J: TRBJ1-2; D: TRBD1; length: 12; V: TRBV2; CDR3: ASSDTGGVYGYT
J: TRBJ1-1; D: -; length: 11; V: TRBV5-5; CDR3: ASSAFLDTEAF